These 16 T cell receptor beta chains were sequenced from one sample in a study of regulatory T cells in long-lasting Graves disease. CDR3-region Arm-PCR and iRepertoire HTBI primers produced the TCR beta libraries. TCRdb recomputed calls from the multiplex PCR reads with MiXCR, one row per CDR3 protein. Of hundreds of thousands of distinct CDR3 sequences in the sample, approximately 31% were seen once. Time point here: persistent/refractory GD, antithyroid drugs over 5 years with positive TRAb. RNA extracted from PBMCs served as the sequencing template. This specimen consisted of peripheral blood mononuclear cells (PBMCs), obtained when the disease was refractory, from a patient treated with antithyroid drugs. The receptors were sampled from a female donor with Graves disease.

This clonotype was counted at least ten times. The chain couples TRBV6-1 to TRBJ2-6, with D perhaps matching TRBD1 (7 bases). Germline loops: CDR1 MNHNS, CDR2 SASEGT. V was shortened by 5 bases and J by 0 bases, with 14 bases between the two germline ends. CDR3 length: 17 residues. The CDR3 protein is CASSRGGTVSGANVLTF. CDR3 in DNA: TGTGCCAGCAGTCGAGGCGGGACAGTCTCTGGGGCCAACGTCCTGACTTTC.

The chain is built from TRBV10-1 and TRBJ2-5; D is tentatively TRBD1 or TRBD2 (5 bases each). Trimming shortened V by 0 bases and J by 2 bases, and 10 bases separated the two germline ends. Germline-derived CDR1 and CDR2 are WNHNN and SYGVQD (reference sequence). The CDR3 consists of 15 residues. The CDR3 nucleotides read TGCGCCAGCAGTGAGTCGAACGGGGCGCAAGAGACCCAGTACTTC. This codes for CASSESNGAQETQYF.

V usage is TRBV15 and J usage is TRBJ1-2; D call uncertain. CDR1 is LNHNV, CDR2 YYDKDF, per germline (reference sequence). The CDR3 runs 17 residues. Between the trimmed V and J ends, which lost 0 bases and 4 bases, there was a span of 18 bases. CDR3 nucleotide sequence: TGTGCCACCAGCAGAGATATACAGACTCAGATTTTCTATGGCTACACCTTC. This encodes CATSRDIQTQIFYGYTF. Looking up the rest from reference TRBV15 and TRBJ1-2 gives the full variable domain: DAMVIQNPRYQVTQFGKPVTLSCSQTLNHNVMYWYQQKSSQAPKLLFHYYDKDFNNEADTPDNFQSRRPNTSFCFLDIRSPGLGDTAMYLCATSRDIQTQIFYGYTFGSGTRLTVV.

This clonotype has ten or more counts. CDR3 residues: CASIRSGGQEKLFF. DNA for the CDR3: TGTGCCAGCATTCGGTCGGGAGGCCAGGAAAAACTGTTTTTT. The V call is TRBV2, the J call TRBJ1-4; no clear D gene. Germline V gene data show CDR1 as SNHLY and CDR2 as FYNNEI. Between the trimmed V and J ends, which lost 7 bases and 8 bases, there was a span of 17 bases. The CDR3 loop spans 14 amino acids.

This clonotype was picked up a small number of times. The rearrangement uses TRBV11-2 and TRBJ2-7; 11 positions match TRBD2. Germline CDR1 reads SGHAT; CDR2 reads FQNNGV. The CDR3 runs 18 residues. Losses at the gene ends were 5 bases for V and 7 bases for J; bases not matched to a gene: 19. The CDR3 loop is CASSKPHTLAGGPGEQYF. The CDR3 region has the DNA TGTGCCAGCAGCAAACCGCACACTTTAGCGGGAGGGCCAGGGGAGCAGTACTTC. Based on the CDR3 plus reference TRBV11-2 and TRBJ2-7, the full variable domain is EAGVAQSPRYKIIEKRQSVAFWCNPISGHATLYWYQQILGQGPKLLIQFQNNGVVDDSQLPKDRFSAERLKGVDSTLKIQPAKLEDSAVYLCASSKPHTLAGGPGEQYFGPGTRLTVT.

This clonotype was counted many times. The chain recombines TRBV6-1 with TRBJ2-5; the D gene could be TRBD1 or TRBD2 (5 bases each). V was cut by 8 bases and J by 2 bases, with 12 bases left in between. The CDR3 runs 13 residues. The germline V gene has CDR1 MNHNS and CDR2 SASEGT. The CDR3 DNA reads as TGTGCCAGCGGGGGAACAGATCAAGAGACCCAGTACTTC. Protein sequence: CASGGTDQETQYF.

The rearrangement joins TRBV6-4 to TRBJ1-3; perhaps TRBD1 as D (5 bases). This CDR3 has 12 amino acids. The germline V and J ends were trimmed by 10 bases and 4 bases, with 11 bases remaining between them. CDR1 MRHNA and CDR2 SNTAGT come from the germline V gene. The CDR3 protein is CATRDGGNTIYF. The CDR3 nucleotides are TGTGCCACCCGGGACGGAGGAAACACCATATATTTT.

The chain combines TRBV5-1 with TRBJ1-1, with D hard to call. Deletions cut 1 base from V and 0 bases from J, with 10 bases between. Germline CDR1 and CDR2: SGHRS and YFSETQ. The CDR3 is 15 residues long. The CDR3 loop reads CASSLPETMNTEAFF. The CDR3 DNA sequence: TGCGCCAGCAGCTTGCCGGAGACCATGAACACTGAAGCTTTCTTT.

This clonotype was seen many times. The V and J genes are TRBV2 and TRBJ2-5; 9 bases fit TRBD1. The ends lost 5 bases at V and 5 bases at J; junction bases unmatched: 12. CDR1 and CDR2 from the germline V gene are SNHLY and FYNNEI. CDR3 length: 16 residues. CDR3 amino acids: CASSRPGDRAWETQYF. CDR3 nucleotides: TGTGCCAGCAGTAGACCAGGGGACAGGGCGTGGGAGACCCAGTACTTC.

The rearrangement uses TRBV3-1 and TRBJ2-7, with TRBD2 matching 11 bases. The CDR3 runs to 18 residues. Germline V gene data show CDR1 as LGHDT and CDR2 as YNNKEL (reference sequence). J gave up 4 bases and V 2 bases, and 13 bases lay outside the gene matches. The CDR3 sequence is CASSQFYLTSGNVYEQYF. The CDR3 nucleotides are TGTGCCAGCAGCCAATTTTACTTGACTAGCGGGAATGTTTACGAGCAGTACTTC.

This clonotype was observed a few times. The V and J genes are TRBV15 and TRBJ1-3, with D uncertain. V gave up 0 bases and J gave up 4 bases, with 13 bases separating them. Germline lookup yields CDR1 LNHNV and CDR2 YYDKDF (reference sequence). CDR3 length: 16 residues. The CDR3 coding sequence is TGTGCCACCAGCAGAGACTCAGTGATCTCCGGAAACACCATATATTTT. Translation: CATSRDSVISGNTIYF. Combining the CDR3 with reference TRBV15 and TRBJ1-3 gives the whole variable domain DAMVIQNPRYQVTQFGKPVTLSCSQTLNHNVMYWYQQKSSQAPKLLFHYYDKDFNNEADTPDNFQSRRPNTSFCFLDIRSPGLGDTAMYLCATSRDSVISGNTIYFGEGSWLTVV.

This clonotype was counted a few times. V usage is TRBV25-1 and J usage is TRBJ2-5, with a tentative D call TRBD1 (5 bases). V lost 2 bases to trimming and J lost 0 bases, with 7 bases between them. CDR1 is MGHDK and CDR2 is SYGVNS in the germline V gene. The CDR3 consists of 14 residues. This CDR3 reads CASSEKTDQETQYF. The CDR3 DNA reads TGTGCCAGCAGTGAAAAGACAGACCAAGAGACCCAGTACTTC.

In its sample, this clonotype was seen many times. This chain links TRBV2 with TRBJ2-7, with TRBD1 as a possible D gene (6 bases). V lost 3 bases to trimming and J lost 5 bases, with 14 bases between them. The CDR3 consists of 14 residues. CDR1 and CDR2 from the germline V gene are SNHLY and FYNNEI. The CDR3, as DNA: TGTGCCAGCAGTGAGAACAGGGTGAGGAACGAGCAGTACTTC. Its protein product is CASSENRVRNEQYF.

The gene calls are TRBV6-5 and TRBJ1-5; possible D gene TRBD1, 5 bases. This CDR3 region has 14 residues. Germline CDR1 and CDR2: MNHEY and SVGAGI. Deletions cut 2 bases from V and 3 bases from J, with 8 bases between. CDR3: CASSYRDYNQPQHF. CDR3 nucleotide sequence: TGTGCCAGCAGTTACCGGGACTACAATCAGCCCCAGCATTTT.

This clonotype has just a few counts. The genes are TRBV11-2 and TRBJ1-6; 7 bases map to TRBD1. The CDR3 has 16 residues. Germline V gene lookup returns CDR1 SGHAT and CDR2 FQNNGV. V lost 1 base and J lost 6; bases outside the gene matches: 6. The CDR3: CASSLGWDSANSPLHF. CDR3 coding DNA: TGTGCCAGCAGCTTAGGGTGGGACAGCGCTAATTCACCCCTCCACTTT.

The V and J genes are TRBV20-1 and TRBJ1-3, with 7 nucleotides matching TRBD1. The CDR3 is made up of 14 amino acids. Germline CDR1 reads DFQATT; CDR2 reads SNEGSKA (reference sequence). Losses at the gene ends were 6 bases for V and 7 bases for J; bases not matched to a gene: 12. CDR3 sequence reads: CSASGGRLRNTIYF. The CDR3 DNA is TGCAGTGCCTCAGGGGGACGGCTTCGGAACACCATATATTTT.